This TCR beta chain was identified during a study of shared clonotypes between healthy human individuals. Study-wide results and limits: On the whole, naive subsets had larger estimated richness than memory subsets had.

Trimming removed 8 bases from V and 6 bases from J; junction bases left unmatched: 5. Germline CDR1 GTSNPN, CDR2 SVGIG (reference sequence). The CDR3 loop spans 13 amino acids. Caucasian adults living in Nashville, Tennessee, provided all samples. It was into CD45RA+ naive and CD45RA-negative memory subsets that the CD4+ cells were split. Libraries were prepared by immunoSEQ multiplex PCR; TCRdb keeps only in-frame clonotypes and omits some of them. The table includes roughly 2.6 million clones, approximately 92% detected once. In regard to this clone: Its specificity is not known.

The sequenced sample was naive CD4+ T cells sorted from blood. Subset described: CD45RA+ positively selected. This chain joins TRBV30 and TRBJ1-5, with TRBD1 matching 12 bases. This TCR was recovered from a man in his late teens or twenties in good health. Here the CDR3 reads CAGGTGGGQPQHF. CDR3 nucleotides: TGTGCCGGCGGGACAGGGGGCGGTCAGCCCCAGCATTTT.